Listed below are T cell receptor beta chains from one sample, sequenced in a study of T-cell reconstitution after alpha-beta-depleted transplantation in children. One entry per CDR3 protein, called by TCRdb with MiXCR from the PCR reads. The repertoire holds around 600,000 distinct CDR3 sequences, roughly 10% seen once, with 4% to 5% in the top ten. The material was PBMCs from the stem cell graft donor, obtained from the stem cell graft. The source of these receptors is a human donor who donated a stem cell graft to a child with acute myeloid leukemia. Both conserved end residues are part of each CDR3. Fields, in order: J gene, D gene, V gene, CDR3 length, CDR3 protein. The D gene is left open where the match is weak.

J: TRBJ2-2; D: NA; V: TRBV20-1; length: 12; CDR3: CSARGGPGELFF
J: TRBJ2-5; D: TRBD1; V: TRBV2; length: 13; CDR3: CASSVGTVETQYF
J: TRBJ1-3; D: NA; V: TRBV4-3; length: 16; CDR3: CASSQDVGTTGNTIYF
J: TRBJ2-7; D: NA; V: TRBV3-1; length: 15; CDR3: CASSQGWDRKGEQYF
J: TRBJ2-1; D: NA; V: TRBV5-4; length: 16; CDR3: CASSRRAGPTYNEQFF
J: TRBJ2-7; D: NA; V: TRBV7-9; length: 14; CDR3: CASSLGTSAAEQYF
J: TRBJ2-3; D: TRBD2; V: TRBV7-8; length: 18; CDR3: CASSLVGGLAGEADTQYF
J: TRBJ1-1; D: NA; V: TRBV27; length: 15; CDR3: CASSLWLGTNTEAFF
J: TRBJ2-5; D: TRBD2; V: TRBV20-1; length: 13; CDR3: CSALSASGETQYF
J: TRBJ2-7; D: TRBD2; V: TRBV5-5; length: 15; CDR3: CASSLELAGGYEQYF
J: TRBJ2-2; D: NA; V: TRBV28; length: 14; CDR3: CASRSTGSTGELFF
J: TRBJ2-3; D: NA; V: TRBV18; length: 14; CDR3: CASSQVGQEDTQYF
J: TRBJ2-1; D: NA; V: TRBV7-9; length: 11; CDR3: CASTPSLEQFF
J: TRBJ2-3; D: NA; V: TRBV5-1; length: 15; CDR3: CASRATSRGPDTQYF
J: TRBJ2-3; D: NA; V: TRBV20-1; length: 13; CDR3: CSARGLAYDTQYF
J: TRBJ2-7; D: TRBD2; V: TRBV7-9; length: 15; CDR3: CASSLMAGVLVEQYF
J: TRBJ2-5; D: NA; V: TRBV9; length: 15; CDR3: CASSGPGLIRETQYF
J: TRBJ1-5; D: NA; V: TRBV28; length: 15; CDR3: CASSYQDGGNQPQHF
J: TRBJ2-1; D: TRBD2; V: TRBV7-3; length: 13; CDR3: CASSWGLAGEQFF
J: TRBJ2-1; D: NA; V: TRBV12-3/TRBV12-4; length: 13; CDR3: CASSLLGENEQFF
J: TRBJ2-7; D: NA; V: TRBV30; length: 11; CDR3: CAWSPQGEQYF
J: TRBJ2-5; D: TRBD2; V: TRBV4-3; length: 16; CDR3: CASSQDLAGPQETQYF
J: TRBJ2-2; D: NA; V: TRBV20-1; length: 14; CDR3: CSARNLASTGELFF
J: TRBJ2-3; D: TRBD2; V: TRBV4-2; length: 11; CDR3: CASGEGDTQYF
J: TRBJ2-6; D: NA; V: TRBV7-2; length: 17; CDR3: CASSPRLQSSGANVLTF
J: TRBJ1-5; D: NA; V: TRBV28; length: 13; CDR3: CASRTTGNQPQHF
J: TRBJ1-1; D: NA; V: TRBV5-1; length: 12; CDR3: CASSAGLTEAFF
J: TRBJ1-6; D: NA; V: TRBV6-6; length: 11; CDR3: CASSAPGPLHF
J: TRBJ2-5; D: NA; V: TRBV5-1; length: 13; CDR3: CASSSGLVGNLYF
J: TRBJ2-1; D: TRBD1; V: TRBV7-8; length: 15; CDR3: CASSLGGTGRDEQFF
J: TRBJ2-1; D: TRBD2; V: TRBV10-3; length: 17; CDR3: CAISDWGLAGGRNEQFF
J: TRBJ2-7; D: NA; V: TRBV18; length: 11; CDR3: CASSGTDEQYF
J: TRBJ2-2; D: NA; V: TRBV29-1; length: 13; CDR3: CSVVAGNTGELFF
J: TRBJ2-3; D: NA; V: TRBV10-3; length: 13; CDR3: CAISDGLTDTQYF
J: TRBJ1-3; D: NA; V: TRBV11-3; length: 13; CDR3: CASSLAEGNTIYF
J: TRBJ2-7; D: TRBD2; V: TRBV19; length: 15; CDR3: CASSQSGSLSYEQYF
J: TRBJ2-1; D: TRBD2; V: TRBV27; length: 19; CDR3: CASSPTFWTSGISYNEQFF
J: TRBJ1-1; D: TRBD1; V: TRBV29-1; length: 13; CDR3: CSVDKGTGTEAFF
J: TRBJ2-7; D: NA; V: TRBV18; length: 15; CDR3: CASSPPGGTGYEQYF
J: TRBJ2-7; D: NA; V: TRBV6-5; length: 15; CDR3: CASSYLGTPSYEQYF
J: TRBJ2-3; D: NA; V: TRBV7-9; length: 16; CDR3: CASSANSGIRTDTQYF
J: TRBJ2-3; D: TRBD2; V: TRBV29-1; length: 16; CDR3: CSVEGLTSGRGDTQYF
J: TRBJ2-3; D: NA; V: TRBV6-1; length: 15; CDR3: CASSEAMGSTDTQYF
J: TRBJ2-1; D: TRBD2; V: TRBV4-3; length: 16; CDR3: CASSQEGGRAYNEQFF
J: TRBJ1-5; D: TRBD1; V: TRBV20-1; length: 14; CDR3: CSARKQGDNQPQHF
J: TRBJ2-7; D: NA; V: TRBV7-9; length: 12; CDR3: CASSRRDNEQYF
J: TRBJ2-3; D: TRBD2; V: TRBV12-3/TRBV12-4; length: 15; CDR3: CASTPTSGLVDTQYF
J: TRBJ2-1; D: NA; V: TRBV7-3; length: 13; CDR3: CASSLTLYNEQFF
J: TRBJ2-1; D: NA; V: TRBV6-2/TRBV6-3; length: 17; CDR3: CASSKTSGTVSYNEQFF
J: TRBJ2-5; D: NA; V: TRBV20-1; length: 14; CDR3: CSATRGDEIETQYF
J: TRBJ2-7; D: TRBD2; V: TRBV20-1; length: 15; CDR3: CSARELAGATYEQYF